Sequencing of this TCR beta chain was carried out in a study of regulatory T cells in long-lasting Graves disease. General study points: The study found TRBV28, TRBJ1-2 and TRBJ2-5 favored in persistent disease. The study found lower TCR diversity in persistent Graves' patients than in newly diagnosed ones.

According to the study, TCR beta libraries were built with iRepertoire HTBI primers and CDR3-region Arm-PCR. TCRdb analysed the multiplex PCR reads with MiXCR anew, one entry per CDR3 protein. The sample has 550,000 to 600,000 distinct CDR3 sequences; roughly a sixth are singletons. The time point here: newly diagnosed GD, antithyroid drugs for less than 3 months. There was RNA extracted from PBMCs, and the TCR library was made from it. This clonotype has more than one count but fewer than ten. No antigen is known for it. V was shortened by 2 bases and J by 8 bases, with 24 bases between the two germline ends. Per the germline V gene, CDR1 is LNHDA and CDR2 is SQIVND (reference sequence). The CDR3 consists of 17 residues. This sample was also put to use in a study of T cells in Graves' hyperthyroidism and ophthalmopathy. As that study records: Hyperthyroidism was newly diagnosed in patients aged 18 to 65 (duration under 2 months).

The chain carries TRBV19 and TRBJ1-2; perhaps TRBD1 as D (5 bases). The clonotype originates from a man aged 18 to 29 with Graves disease. The sequences come from peripheral blood mononuclear cells (PBMCs), collected at new diagnosis, from a patient treated with antithyroid drugs. CDR3 sequence: CASSIMAPGTALAGYTF. The CDR3 nucleotides read TGTGCCAGTAGTATAATGGCCCCCGGGACCGCCCTTGCGGGCTACACCTTC.